This T cell receptor (beta chain) is from a study of shared clonotypes between healthy human individuals. CDR3 length: 15 amino acids. The V end was cut by 3 bases, the J end by 0 bases, with 11 bases between. From germline, CDR1 is LNHDA and CDR2 SQIVND (reference sequence). Comment on this clone: Its antigen is unknown.

Whole-study findings and limits: The expectation was that sequencing depth would affect clonotype sharing among donors.

The DNA input per sorted-subset replicate PCR was 150 to 200 ng, corresponding to around 30,000 T cell genomes. Generated by immunoSEQ multiplex PCR, the TCRdb table keeps only in-frame clones and is missing some. The data contain 850,000 to 1,200,000 clones, around four fifths of them singletons. The receptor was isolated from a man younger than 35 in good health. The source material was memory CD4+ T cells sorted from blood. Subset noted: CD45RA-negative fraction. V usage is TRBV19 and J usage is TRBJ1-2; D might be TRBD1 (6 bases). Here the CDR3 reads CASSMGQGPNYGYTF. The DNA for the CDR3 is TGTGCCAGTAGTATGGGGCAGGGGCCTAACTATGGCTACACCTTC.